This T cell receptor beta chain was captured in a study of cytomegalovirus exposure and HLA in healthy donors. Germline V gives CDR1 SGHTA, CDR2 FQGTGA. V gave up 0 bases and J gave up 7 bases, with 9 bases separating them. CDR3 length: 13 amino acids. Study conclusions and caveats: As a later analysis showed, several of the most significant clusters appeared to be linked to common viral pathogens. Differences between HLA loci emerged in a later analysis of TCR association rates, with DRB1 most and HLA-C fewest. Reports credit the classifier with highly specific, highly sensitive diagnosis of cytomegalovirus status.

On this clone: Its target is not known.

PCR used 60 Vbeta primers and 13 Jbeta primers. Assay: immunoSEQ multiplex PCR; the TCRdb copy retains only in-frame clones and omits some. The data contain tens of thousands of clones, around 89% of them singletons. The sequence was collected from a man aged 18-30 years in good health and CMV-seronegative. The V gene is TRBV7-3, the J gene TRBJ2-5, with D possibly TRBD1 on 5 matching bases. Sequenced sample: PBMCs. The CDR3 sequence is CASSLTGRGTQYF. CDR3 nucleotides: TGTGCCAGCAGCTTAACAGGAAGGGGGACCCAGTACTTC.